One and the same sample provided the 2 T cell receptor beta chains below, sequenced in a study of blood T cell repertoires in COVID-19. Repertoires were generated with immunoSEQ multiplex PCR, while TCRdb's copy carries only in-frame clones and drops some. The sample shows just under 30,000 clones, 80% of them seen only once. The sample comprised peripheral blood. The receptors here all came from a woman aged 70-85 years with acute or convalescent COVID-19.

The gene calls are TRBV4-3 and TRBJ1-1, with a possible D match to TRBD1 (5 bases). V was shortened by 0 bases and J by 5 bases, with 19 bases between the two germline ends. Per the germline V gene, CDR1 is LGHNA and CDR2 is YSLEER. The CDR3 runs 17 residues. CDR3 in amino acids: CASSQDQGIPGRTEAFF. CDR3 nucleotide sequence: TGCGCCAGCAGCCAAGATCAAGGAATCCCAGGGCGGACTGAAGCTTTCTTT.

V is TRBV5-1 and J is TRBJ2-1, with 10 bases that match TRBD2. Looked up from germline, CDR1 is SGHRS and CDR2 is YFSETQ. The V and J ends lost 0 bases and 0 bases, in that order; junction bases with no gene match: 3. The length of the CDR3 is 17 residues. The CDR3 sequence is CASSLGTSGPSYNEQFF. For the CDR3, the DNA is TGCGCCAGCAGCTTGGGGACTAGCGGACCCTCCTACAATGAGCAGTTCTTC.